A single sample is the source of the 24 T cell receptor beta chains below, sequenced in a study of Graves' ophthalmopathy and Graves' hyperthyroidism. TCR beta CDR3 regions were amplified from RNA transcripts. RT-PCR with HTBI primers came first, then second-round multiplex PCR. MiXCR was run by TCRdb on the multiplex PCR reads, yielding one entry per CDR3 protein. The sample yields around 22,000 distinct CDR3 sequences, 48% seen once. The sample comprised peripheral blood. Receptor source: an adult woman with stable Graves' hyperthyroidism.

This chain uses TRBV7-9 with TRBJ2-7; no clear D. V was shortened by 3 bases and J by 5 bases, with 5 bases between the two germline ends. Germline assignment: CDR1 SEHNR and CDR2 FQNEAQ (reference sequence). The CDR3 has 11 residues. The CDR3 DNA is TGTGCCAGCAGCTTCCAACACGAGCAGTACTTC. Translating gives CASSFQHEQYF.

By sample share, this clonotype is medium-sized. The rearrangement links TRBV7-9 to TRBJ1-6; 10 positions agree with TRBD1. The V gene's germline CDR1 is SEHNR and CDR2 FQNEAQ (reference sequence). J gave up 4 bases and V 5 bases, and 8 bases lay outside the gene matches. This CDR3 spans 17 amino acids. CDR3 loop: CASSQGDRGYYNSPLHF. For the CDR3, the DNA is TGTGCCAGCAGCCAGGGGGACAGGGGTTATTATAATTCACCCCTCCACTTT. Based on the CDR3 plus reference TRBV7-9 and TRBJ1-6, the full variable domain is DTGVSQNPRHKITKRGQNVTFRCDPISEHNRLYWYRQTLGQGPEFLTYFQNEAQLEKSRLLSDRFSAERPKGSFSTLEIQRTEQGDSAMYLCASSQGDRGYYNSPLHFGNGTRLTVT.

This clonotype appeared many times. The V gene is TRBV6-4, the J gene TRBJ1-1; D gene uncertain. Germline V gene lookup returns CDR1 MRHNA and CDR2 SNTAGT. Deletions cut 3 bases from V and 0 bases from J, with 5 bases between. This CDR3 contains 13 residues. Written as DNA, the CDR3 is TGTGCCAGCAGTGAAGAATTGAACACTGAAGCTTTCTTT. Its protein is CASSEELNTEAFF.

The chain has TRBV6-5 and TRBJ2-1, with TRBD2 matching 8 bases. The V gene's germline CDR1 is MNHEY and CDR2 SVGAGI. CDR3 length: 12 residues. J lost 8 bases, V lost 5 bases, and 2 bases had no gene match. In nucleotides, the CDR3 is TGTGCCAGCAGTCCGGGGGGGGATGAGCAGTTCTTC. Residues: CASSPGGDEQFF.

J is TRBJ2-7 and V is TRBV7-2; D call uncertain. This CDR3 has 14 residues. Germline CDR1 SGHTA, CDR2 FQGNSA. V was cut by 2 bases and J by 7 bases, with 15 bases left in between. The CDR3 here is CASSLSRNTGEQYF. DNA of the CDR3: TGTGCCAGCAGCTTATCTAGGAACACCGGGGAGCAGTACTTC.

The rearrangement joins TRBV6-1 to TRBJ1-5; D is uncertain. CDR1 MNHNS and CDR2 SASEGT come from the germline V gene. The length of the CDR3 is 15 residues. The V gene lost 2 bases and the J gene lost 4 bases, with 12 bases spanning the gap. The CDR3 DNA reads as TGTGCCAGCAGTGAAATGGCTGGGGATAATCAGCCCCAGCATTTT. It codes for CASSEMAGDNQPQHF.

The rearrangement uses TRBV20-1 and TRBJ1-1; D not resolved. This CDR3 contains 12 residues. The germline CDR1 and CDR2 sequences are DFQATT and SNEGSKA (reference sequence). The DNA for the CDR3 is TGCAGCTCCTCGGGAGGGTACACTGAAGCTTTCTTT. Translated, it gives CSSSGGYTEAFF.

The V call is TRBV2, the J call TRBJ2-3, with D possibly TRBD2 on 5 matching bases. This CDR3 is 14 amino acids long. Germline loops: CDR1 SNHLY, CDR2 FYNNEI. The V and J ends lost 8 bases and 4 bases respectively, with 16 bases between them. In nucleotides, the CDR3 is TGTGCCAGCGGGATCGGGGTGCTTGCAGATACGCAGTATTTT. Its protein is CASGIGVLADTQYF.

This rearrangement joins TRBV7-6 to TRBJ2-7, with D possibly matching TRBD1 (5 bases). The CDR3 has 15 amino acids. V was shortened by 0 bases and J by 2 bases, with 11 bases between the two germline ends. From germline, CDR1 is SGHVS and CDR2 FNYEAQ. The CDR3 protein is CASSLADRGTYEQYF. DNA of the CDR3: TGTGCCAGCAGCTTAGCCGACAGAGGAACCTACGAGCAGTACTTC.

In its sample, this clonotype was seen many times. The chain has TRBV28 and TRBJ2-3; TRBD2 agrees at 10 bases. V was clipped by 3 bases and J by 6 bases; unmatched bases: 6. CDR3 size: 15 residues. Germline lookup yields CDR1 MDHEN and CDR2 SYDVKM. The DNA of the CDR3 is TGTGCCAGCAGTTTCAGCGGGAGGGCCACGGATACGCAGTATTTT. Its translation: CASSFSGRATDTQYF.

The gene calls are TRBV12-3 or TRBV12-4 and TRBJ2-1; 15 nucleotides match TRBD2. J gave up 8 bases and V 5 bases, and 7 bases lay outside the gene matches. The CDR3 length is 16 residues. The CDR3 spells CASSLGLAGGVHEQFF. In DNA form, the CDR3 reads TGTGCCAGCAGTCTAGGACTAGCGGGAGGGGTTCATGAGCAGTTCTTC.

This clonotype has a handful of counts. The chain joins TRBV12-3 or TRBV12-4 to TRBJ2-3; possibly TRBD1 for D (5 bases). This CDR3 has 14 residues. Trimming pared 4 bases from V and 6 bases from J, leaving 14 bases between. The DNA of the CDR3 is TGTGCCAGCAGTTCGCGACAGTCCACGGATACGCAGTATTTT. As protein: CASSSRQSTDTQYF.

This clonotype is medium-sized (0.01 to 0.1%) in the sample. The V gene is TRBV29-1, the J gene TRBJ1-1; tentative D call: TRBD1 (5 bases). V shed 6 bases and J shed 0 bases, with 11 bases lying between them. The CDR3 covers 13 residues. The germline V gene has CDR1 SQVTM and CDR2 ANQGSEA. The CDR3 loop is CSVMDTVNTEAFF. The CDR3 bases are TGCAGCGTAATGGACACTGTGAACACTGAAGCTTTCTTT.

The J gene is TRBJ2-1, the V gene TRBV10-3; D not certain. The CDR3 has 15 amino acids. The germline CDR1 and CDR2 sequences are ENHRY and SYGVKD. V was trimmed by 5 bases and J by 0 bases, leaving 11 bases between them. The chain's CDR3 is CAISSGSGSYNEQFF. CDR3 DNA sequence: TGTGCCATCAGTTCAGGATCAGGCTCCTACAATGAGCAGTTCTTC.

Note on this clonotype: No conserved phenylalanine or tryptophan is present at the end of the CDR3, so a read error is the likely explanation. This chain links TRBV6-4 with TRBJ1-5, with a possible D match to TRBD1 (5 bases). The ends were cut back, 2 bases at V and 6 bases at J, with 8 bases in the middle. CDR1 is MRHNA, CDR2 SNTAGT, per germline. The CDR3 is made up of 13 amino acids. CDR3 amino acids: CASSDRGLQPQHS. The CDR3 coding sequence is TGTGCCAGCAGTGACCGGGGCCTTCAGCCCCAGCATTCT.

With regard to this clonotype: A much larger clonotype is one base distant, so this may be a read error. The genes are TRBV28 and TRBJ2-7, with D perhaps matching TRBD2 (6 bases). Deletions cut 3 bases from V and 6 bases from J, with 15 bases between. The length of the CDR3 is 14 residues. CDR1 and CDR2 from the germline V gene are MDHEN and SYDVKM. The CDR3 region has the DNA TGTGCCAGCAGTTTCACCGGGAGTGCCCCCGAGCAGTACTTC. Amino acids: CASSFTGSAPEQYF.

This clonotype was counted ten times or more. The chain links TRBV6-5 to TRBJ2-4; D perhaps matches TRBD1 (5 bases). Germline CDR1 and CDR2: MNHEY and SVGAGI. Trimming stripped 6 bases from V and 0 bases from J, with 12 bases between. This CDR3 spans 15 amino acids. CDR3: CASRGRGPAKNIQYF. The CDR3 nucleotides read TGTGCCAGCAGGGGAAGGGGCCCAGCCAAAAACATTCAGTACTTC.

This clonotype was detected only once. V is TRBV7-2 and J is TRBJ1-1; D is possibly TRBD1 (5 bases). Trimming cost V 1 base and J 9 bases, with 15 bases left between them. There are 14 residues in the CDR3. Germline values: CDR1 SGHTA, CDR2 FQGNSA. CDR3 DNA sequence: TGTGCCAGCAGCTTAGAGATTTCGGGACGACAAGCTTTCTTT. This translates into CASSLEISGRQAFF.

This chain uses TRBV7-3 with TRBJ1-1; D is unclear. The V gene's germline CDR1 is SGHTA and CDR2 FQGTGA. Trimming cost V 2 bases and J 4 bases, with 11 bases left between them. This CDR3 comprises 14 residues. Written as DNA, the CDR3 is TGTGCCAGCAGCTTAGCGGGAAAGACCACTGAAGCTTTCTTT. Translation: CASSLAGKTTEAFF.

The chain is built from TRBV20-1 and TRBJ2-7, with TRBD2 matching over 8 bases. After removal of 1 base from V and 2 bases from J, the junction contained 1 base not matched to a gene. CDR1 and CDR2 (germline): DFQATT, SNEGSKA (reference sequence). This CDR3 contains 13 residues. The CDR3 nucleotides are TGCAGTGCTAGAGTACTAGCGGCCTACGAGCAGTACTTC. Residues: CSARVLAAYEQYF.

In its sample, this clonotype was seen many times. A read error may be the cause here, since a much bigger clone is one base away. The rearrangement joins TRBV28 to TRBJ2-7, with 9 bases aligning to TRBD2. The junction had 8 bases not matched to a gene; V was cut back by 2 bases and J by 6 bases. This CDR3 contains 15 residues. From germline, CDR1 is MDHEN and CDR2 SYDVKM. The CDR3 spells CASSLASSGVGEQYF. In DNA form, the CDR3 reads TGTGCCAGCAGTTTAGCGTCTAGCGGGGTGGGCGAGCAGTACTTC.

In this sample, this clonotype is medium-sized. The chain joins TRBV12-3 or TRBV12-4 to TRBJ1-6, with D maybe TRBD1 (5 bases). CDR3 length: 12 residues. The CDR3 nucleotides are TGTGCTACGGGGGTTGGCAATTCACCCCTCCACTTT. Translated, it gives CATGVGNSPLHF.

The V and J genes are TRBV20-1 and TRBJ1-1; maybe TRBD1 (6 bases). Germline CDR1 reads DFQATT; CDR2 reads SNEGSKA (reference sequence). The CDR3 has 12 amino acids. V was pared by 6 bases and J by 3 bases, with 11 bases between. The CDR3 loop reads CSAYRDDTEAFF. DNA of the CDR3: TGCAGTGCCTACAGGGACGACACTGAAGCTTTCTTT.

To note about this clonotype: An end of the junction does not agree with germline; a read error may underlie this. The V call is TRBV28, the J call TRBJ1-3; no firm D call. The CDR3 covers 15 residues. Germline CDR1 is MDHEN and CDR2 is SYDVKM. CDR3: CATSLSANPGNTIYF. For the CDR3, the DNA is TGTGCCACCAGTTTATCGGCAAACCCTGGAAACACCATATATTTT.